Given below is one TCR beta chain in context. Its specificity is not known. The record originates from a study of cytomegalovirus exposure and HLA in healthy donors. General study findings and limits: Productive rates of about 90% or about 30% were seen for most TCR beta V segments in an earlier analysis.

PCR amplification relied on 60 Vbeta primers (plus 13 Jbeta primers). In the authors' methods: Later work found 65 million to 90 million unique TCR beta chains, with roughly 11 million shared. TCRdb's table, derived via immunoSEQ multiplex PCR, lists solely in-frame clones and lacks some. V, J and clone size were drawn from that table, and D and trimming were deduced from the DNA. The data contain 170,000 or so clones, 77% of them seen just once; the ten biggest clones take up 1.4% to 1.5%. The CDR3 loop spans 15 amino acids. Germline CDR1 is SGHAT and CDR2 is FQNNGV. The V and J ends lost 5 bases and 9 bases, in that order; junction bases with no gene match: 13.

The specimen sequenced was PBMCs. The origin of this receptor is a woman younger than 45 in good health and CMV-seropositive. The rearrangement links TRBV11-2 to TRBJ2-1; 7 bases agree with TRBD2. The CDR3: CASSPPGVAGVEQFF. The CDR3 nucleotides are TGTGCCAGCAGCCCCCCGGGGGTGGCGGGAGTTGAGCAGTTCTTC.